Listed here are 30 T cell receptor beta chains from one sample, sequenced in a study of T cell changes during pregnancy in multiple sclerosis. The table came from immunoSEQ multiplex PCR; TCRdb's copy has only in-frame clones and leaves some out. There are under 65,000 clones in the sample; 93% occur only once, and 2.6% lies in the top ten. The source was CD8+ T cells from peripheral blood mononuclear cells, collected in the third trimester of pregnancy. The origin of the receptors is a female donor with multiple sclerosis, enrolled in a pregnancy study.

V is TRBV28 and J is TRBJ2-4, with D unresolved. Between the trimmed V and J ends, which lost 3 bases and 5 bases, there was a span of 11 bases. Germline lookup yields CDR1 MDHEN and CDR2 SYDVKM. The CDR3 is 14 residues long. CDR3 coding DNA: TGTGCCAGCAGTTTGAGCGCATCACAAAACATTCAGTACTTC. This gives the protein CASSLSASQNIQYF. Combining the CDR3 with reference TRBV28 and TRBJ2-4 gives the whole variable domain DVKVTQSSRYLVKRTGEKVFLECVQDMDHENMFWYRQDPGLGLRLIYFSYDVKMKEKGDIPEGYSVSREKKERFSLILESASTNQTSMYLCASSLSASQNIQYFGAGTRLSVL.

J is TRBJ2-7 and V is TRBV5-5, with D possibly TRBD1 on 5 matching bases. The germline V gene has CDR1 SGHKS and CDR2 YYEKEE (reference sequence). The CDR3 sequence is 14 residues long. Trimming left V 3 bases short and J 10 bases short, with 20 bases between. As DNA, the CDR3 is TGTGCCAGCAGCTCGATAGGACACCTTAGTCAACAGTACTTC. Its translation is CASSSIGHLSQQYF. Looking up the rest from reference TRBV5-5 and TRBJ2-7 gives the full variable domain: DAGVTQSPTHLIKTRGQQVTLRCSPISGHKSVSWYQQVLGQGPQFIFQYYEKEERGRGNFPDRFSARQFPNYSSELNVNALLLGDSALYLCASSSIGHLSQQYFGPGTRLTVT.

The rearrangement joins TRBV27 to TRBJ2-2; no firm D call. In germline, CDR1 is MNHEY, CDR2 SMNVEV (reference sequence). The ends were cut back, 2 bases at V and 8 bases at J, with 12 bases in the middle. This CDR3 has 14 amino acids. The CDR3, as DNA: TGTGCCAGCAGTTTAGACTTCTTGGTGGGGGAGCTGTTTTTT. Protein: CASSLDFLVGELFF.

The gene calls are TRBV7-9 and TRBJ2-5; D is ambiguous. Trimming removed 5 bases from V and 14 bases from J, with 18 bases in between. There are 12 residues in the CDR3. CDR1 is SEHNR, CDR2 FQNEAQ, per germline (reference sequence). Written as DNA, the CDR3 is TGTGCCAGCAGCAATCGGTTAGGAGAATATTACTTC. Translated, it gives CASSNRLGEYYF.

This chain connects TRBV4-1 to TRBJ2-2; D possibly corresponds to TRBD1 (6 bases). The germline V gene has CDR1 MGHRA and CDR2 YSYEKL. With 0 bases removed from V and 7 bases from J, the gap between germline ends came to 9 bases. The CDR3 contains 14 residues. The CDR3 DNA reads as TGCGCCAGCAGCCAAGATAAGGGGGTCGGGGAGCTGTTTTTT. Amino acid sequence: CASSQDKGVGELFF.

The chain carries TRBV19 and TRBJ1-4; D gene uncertain. Trimming cost V 4 bases and J 8 bases, with 17 bases left between them. The CDR3 runs to 15 residues. Germline loops: CDR1 LNHDA, CDR2 SQIVND (reference sequence). CDR3 coding DNA: TGTGCCAGTAGTACGGGAAGTGGACTGCTAGAAAAACTGTTTTTT. This codes for CASSTGSGLLEKLFF.

The chain carries TRBV2 and TRBJ1-1, with D possibly TRBD1 on 5 matching bases. The V gene lost 6 bases and the J gene lost 1 base, with 12 bases spanning the gap. CDR3 length equals 14 residues. Germline V lookup: CDR1 SNHLY, CDR2 FYNNEI. CDR3 in DNA: TGTGCCAGCAGAGTCGGACATCAGAACACTGAAGCTTTCTTT. Protein: CASRVGHQNTEAFF.

The chain uses TRBV27 and TRBJ2-3; TRBD1 is a possible D gene (6 bases). The CDR3 contains 16 residues. CDR1 MNHEY and CDR2 SMNVEV come from the germline V gene (reference sequence). Trimming pared 10 bases from V and 1 base from J, leaving 21 bases between. The CDR3 DNA reads as TGTGCCACCAGGGAGACACCGGACAGCCGCACAGATACGCAGTATTTT. This translates into CATRETPDSRTDTQYF.

The chain recombines TRBV28 with TRBJ2-7; perhaps TRBD2 as D (6 bases). Germline V lookup: CDR1 MDHEN, CDR2 SYDVKM. CDR3 length equals 14 residues. The V end lost 2 bases, the J end lost 7 bases, and 15 bases lay between the germline ends. Written as DNA, the CDR3 is TGTGCCAGCAGTTTAGCTTTTGGGGCGGGAGAGCAGTACTTC. This translates into CASSLAFGAGEQYF.

This rearrangement joins TRBV7-9 to TRBJ1-1; no definite D call. CDR1 is SEHNR, CDR2 FQNEAQ, per germline (reference sequence). The V and J ends lost 3 bases and 8 bases respectively, with 7 bases between them. The CDR3 is made up of 11 amino acids. The chain's CDR3 is CASSFGGEAFF. CDR3 sequence (DNA): TGTGCCAGCAGCTTTGGCGGCGAAGCTTTCTTT.

The V call is TRBV4-1, the J call TRBJ2-7; 7 bases map to TRBD2. This CDR3 contains 15 residues. CDR1 is MGHRA, CDR2 YSYEKL, per germline. With V trimmed by 0 bases and J by 0 bases, 2 bases remained unmatched. CDR3 protein: CASSQEGGSSYEQYF. The CDR3 nucleotides read TGCGCCAGCAGCCAAGAAGGCGGGAGCTCCTACGAGCAGTACTTC.

The chain links TRBV19 to TRBJ1-2; 8 nucleotides agree with TRBD1. This CDR3 is 17 amino acids long. The germline CDR1 and CDR2 sequences are LNHDA and SQIVND (reference sequence). J gave up 3 bases and V 5 bases, and 14 bases lay outside the gene matches. CDR3 coding DNA: TGTGCCAGTAGTGCAGGAGGGACAGGACCTTCCTACTATGGCTACACCTTC. This codes for CASSAGGTGPSYYGYTF.

The CDR3 here is CASSISHWGNTIYF. The CDR3 nucleotides read TGTGCCAGTAGTATTTCGCACTGGGGAAACACCATATATTTT. The rearrangement joins TRBV19 to TRBJ1-3; D is undetermined. V lost 3 bases and J 4 bases, leaving 10 bases between the germline ends. In germline, CDR1 is LNHDA, CDR2 SQIVND (reference sequence). CDR3 length equals 14 residues.

V gene TRBV2 combines with J gene TRBJ2-1, with D perhaps matching TRBD2 (5 bases). With 8 bases removed from V and 0 bases from J, the gap between germline ends came to 17 bases. Per the germline V gene, CDR1 is SNHLY and CDR2 is FYNNEI. The CDR3 is made up of 16 amino acids. CDR3 sequence (DNA): TGTGCCAGCGGACTGTATCTTGTCGGCTCCTACAATGAGCAGTTCTTC. Residues: CASGLYLVGSYNEQFF. Full variable domain (rest looked up from reference TRBV2 and TRBJ2-1): EPEVTQTPSHQVTQMGQEVILRCVPISNHLYFYWYRQILGQKVEFLVSFYNNEISEKSEIFDDQFSVERPDGSNFTLKIRSTKLEDSAMYFCASGLYLVGSYNEQFFGPGTRLTVL.

J is TRBJ1-5 and V is TRBV4-1; 11 bases agree with TRBD1. The CDR3 sequence is 17 residues long. V trimming: 0 bases; J trimming: 2 bases; junction bases outside the gene matches: 3. Germline values: CDR1 MGHRA, CDR2 YSYEKL. The CDR3 nucleotides read TGCGCCAGCAGCCAAGAGGACAGGGGGCCGGGCAATCAGCCCCAGCATTTT. Protein: CASSQEDRGPGNQPQHF.

This sequence joins TRBV7-9 and TRBJ2-2; 7 nucleotides align to TRBD1. The ends lost 3 bases at V and 5 bases at J; junction bases unmatched: 3. The germline V gene encodes CDR1 SEHNR and CDR2 FQNEAQ (reference sequence). This CDR3 comprises 14 residues. The CDR3 is CASSFTGVTGELFF. As DNA, the CDR3 is TGTGCCAGCAGCTTCACAGGGGTTACCGGGGAGCTGTTTTTT.

The chain uses TRBV13 and TRBJ2-1; a possible D gene is TRBD1 (5 bases). With 4 bases removed from V and 7 bases from J, the gap between germline ends came to 20 bases. The CDR3 is 16 residues long. The germline gives CDR1 PRHDT, CDR2 FYEKMQ (reference sequence). CDR3 sequence: CASSSREGFSWNEQFF. The CDR3 DNA follows: TGTGCCAGCAGCTCCAGGGAAGGGTTTAGCTGGAATGAGCAGTTCTTC. Filled out from reference TRBV13 and TRBJ2-1, the complete variable domain reads AAGVIQSPRHLIKEKRETATLKCYPIPRHDTVYWYQQGPGQDPQFLISFYEKMQSDKGSIPDRFSAQQFSDYHSELNMSSLELGDSALYFCASSSREGFSWNEQFFGPGTRLTVL.

The V call is TRBV6-5, the J call TRBJ2-1; D remains unclear. V was trimmed by 4 bases and J by 8 bases, leaving 12 bases between them. Germline V lookup: CDR1 MNHEY, CDR2 SVGAGI. This CDR3 comprises 13 residues. CDR3 protein: CASSSAERYEQFF. The DNA for the CDR3 is TGTGCCAGCAGTTCCGCTGAGAGGTATGAGCAGTTCTTC.

J is TRBJ2-5 and V is TRBV30, with 7 positions matching TRBD1. CDR3 length: 13 residues. The ends lost 7 bases at V and 6 bases at J; junction bases unmatched: 11. CDR1 and CDR2 from the germline V gene are GTSNPN and SVGIG (reference sequence). CDR3 region: CAFTPGTEQTQYF. The CDR3 DNA sequence: TGTGCCTTCACCCCAGGGACAGAACAGACCCAGTACTTC.

The rearrangement links TRBV28 to TRBJ2-7; TRBD2 agrees at 8 bases. The CDR3 is 15 amino acids. The V and J ends lost 5 bases and 0 bases, in that order; junction bases with no gene match: 6. Germline CDR1 and CDR2: MDHEN and SYDVKM. CDR3: CASSPRGGSSYEQYF. The CDR3 DNA reads as TGTGCCAGCAGTCCCCGGGGGGGCAGCTCCTACGAGCAGTACTTC.

CDR3 in amino acids: CAWSVPLAGIYEQYF. The CDR3 DNA follows: TGTGCCTGGAGTGTACCTCTAGCGGGGATCTACGAGCAGTACTTC. The chain recombines TRBV30 with TRBJ2-7; 9 nucleotides match TRBD2. The CDR3 covers 15 residues. CDR1 is GTSNPN, CDR2 SVGIG, per germline (reference sequence). V lost 0 bases and J lost 3; bases outside the gene matches: 6.

The chain recombines TRBV6-1 with TRBJ2-7; TRBD1 aligns across 9 bases. CDR1 is MNHNS and CDR2 is SASEGT in the germline V gene. The trim removed 6 bases at V and 4 bases at J, leaving 4 bases unmatched. This CDR3 region has 13 residues. CDR3 coding DNA: TGTGCCAGCAGCGGACAGGGGACATACGAGCAGTACTTC. Translating gives CASSGQGTYEQYF.

This chain joins TRBV4-2 and TRBJ2-3, with 13 bases identical to TRBD2. Germline CDR1 and CDR2: LGHNA and YNFKEQ. This CDR3 comprises 17 residues. The ends lost 3 bases at V and 5 bases at J; junction bases unmatched: 8. The CDR3 here is CASSQELAGGVGDTQYF. The CDR3 coding sequence is TGTGCCAGCAGCCAGGAACTAGCGGGAGGGGTGGGAGATACGCAGTATTTT.

The genes are TRBV7-6 and TRBJ2-2; 7 nucleotides match TRBD1. The CDR3 runs to 14 residues. Trimming cost V 6 bases and J 4 bases; bases outside gene matches: 5. CDR1 and CDR2 (germline): SGHVS, FNYEAQ. The CDR3 DNA follows: TGTGCCAGCAGTCCCACAGGGGTCACCGGGGAGCTGTTTTTT. Encoded protein: CASSPTGVTGELFF.

This rearrangement joins TRBV27 to TRBJ2-2, with 11 bases aligning to TRBD1. CDR1 and CDR2 (germline): MNHEY, SMNVEV (reference sequence). V shed 6 bases, J shed 7 bases, and the junction held 13 bases outside the gene matches. CDR3 length equals 17 residues. The CDR3 bases are TGTGCCAGCAGCTCTATCGGGACAGGGGGTTCTGGCGGGGAGCTGTTTTTT. As protein: CASSSIGTGGSGGELFF.

The V call is TRBV7-8, the J call TRBJ2-5, with TRBD2 matching 8 bases. Germline V CDR1 and CDR2: SGHVS, FQNEAQ. Germline trimming cut 5 bases from V and 6 bases from J; bases unmatched to any gene: 23. There are 19 residues in the CDR3. The CDR3 region is CASSGRMGARAGVWQTQYF. In DNA, the CDR3 is TGTGCCAGCAGCGGCAGGATGGGGGCTCGAGCGGGAGTTTGGCAGACCCAGTACTTC.

The V call is TRBV28, the J call TRBJ2-7, with 8 bases lining up with TRBD2. The CDR3 extends over 13 amino acids. CDR1 is MDHEN and CDR2 is SYDVKM in the germline V gene. The junction had 5 bases not matched to a gene; V was cut back by 7 bases and J by 3 bases. The CDR3 DNA sequence: TGTGCCAGCACCACGGGAGGGAACTACGAGCAGTACTTC. This sequence encodes CASTTGGNYEQYF. The full variable domain, its missing parts supplied by reference TRBV28 and TRBJ2-7, is DVKVTQSSRYLVKRTGEKVFLECVQDMDHENMFWYRQDPGLGLRLIYFSYDVKMKEKGDIPEGYSVSREKKERFSLILESASTNQTSMYLCASTTGGNYEQYFGPGTRLTVT.

The chain is built from TRBV5-4 and TRBJ2-7; 11 bases fit TRBD2. V lost 2 bases, J lost 3 bases, and 4 bases stayed unmatched. This CDR3 has 15 amino acids. The germline CDR1 and CDR2 sequences are SGHNT and YYREEE (reference sequence). CDR3 protein: CASSFPTSGIYEQYF. CDR3 bases: TGTGCCAGCAGCTTCCCGACTAGCGGGATCTACGAGCAGTACTTC. The full variable domain, its missing parts supplied by reference TRBV5-4 and TRBJ2-7, is ETGVTQSPTHLIKTRGQQVTLRCSSQSGHNTVSWYQQALGQGPQFIFQYYREEENGRGNFPPRFSGLQFPNYSSELNVNALELDDSALYLCASSFPTSGIYEQYFGPGTRLTVT.

The CDR3 loop reads CASRGQSTGELFF. In DNA form, the CDR3 reads TGCGCCAGCAGGGGACAGTCCACCGGGGAGCTGTTTTTT. V and J are TRBV4-1 and TRBJ2-2; 7 nucleotides match TRBD1. V trimming: 6 bases; J trimming: 4 bases; junction bases outside the gene matches: 2. Germline CDR1 is MGHRA and CDR2 is YSYEKL. The CDR3 is 13 residues long.

The chain is built from TRBV27 and TRBJ1-2; 8 positions agree with TRBD1. J lost 6 bases, V lost 4 bases, and 7 bases had no gene match. CDR1 and CDR2 (germline): MNHEY, SMNVEV (reference sequence). The CDR3 totals 14 residues. In DNA, the CDR3 is TGTGCCAGCAGTTCCCAGGGGGCAGGTCATGGCTACACCTTC. Amino acid sequence: CASSSQGAGHGYTF.